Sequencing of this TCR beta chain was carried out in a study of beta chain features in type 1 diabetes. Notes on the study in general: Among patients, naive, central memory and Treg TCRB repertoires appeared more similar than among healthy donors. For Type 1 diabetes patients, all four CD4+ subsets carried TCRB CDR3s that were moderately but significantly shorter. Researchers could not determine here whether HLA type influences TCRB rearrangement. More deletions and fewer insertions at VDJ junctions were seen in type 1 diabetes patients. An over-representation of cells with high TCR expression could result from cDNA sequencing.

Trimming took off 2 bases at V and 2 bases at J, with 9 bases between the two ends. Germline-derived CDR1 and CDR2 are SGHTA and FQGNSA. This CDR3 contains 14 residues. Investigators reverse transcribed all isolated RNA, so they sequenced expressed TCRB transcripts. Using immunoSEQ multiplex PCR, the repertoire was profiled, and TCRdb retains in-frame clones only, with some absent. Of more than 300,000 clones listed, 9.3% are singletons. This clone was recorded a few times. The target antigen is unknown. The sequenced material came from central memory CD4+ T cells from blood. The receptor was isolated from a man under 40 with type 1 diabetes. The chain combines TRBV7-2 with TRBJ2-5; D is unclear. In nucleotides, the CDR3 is TGTGCCAGCAGCTTAAGGAACAGTCAAGAGACCCAGTACTTC. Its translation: CASSLRNSQETQYF.